What follows are 30 T cell receptor beta chains derived from one specimen sequenced in a study of blood T cell repertoires in COVID-19. Libraries were prepared by immunoSEQ multiplex PCR; TCRdb keeps only in-frame clonotypes and omits some of them. The data show roughly 380,000 clones, with about 88% seen just once and roughly 3% held by the top ten. Source material: PBMCs or T cells enriched from blood (not recorded which). All receptors derive from a woman aged 25 to 39 who had recovered from COVID-19.

J is TRBJ2-3 and V is TRBV5-6, with D possibly being TRBD1 (5 bases). CDR3 length: 16 residues. CDR1 and CDR2 (germline): SGHDT, YYEEEE. V gave up 3 bases and J gave up 4 bases, with 18 bases separating them. The chain's CDR3 is CASSYRQFSSADTQYF. In DNA, the CDR3 is TGTGCCAGCAGCTACAGACAGTTTTCCAGCGCAGATACGCAGTATTTT.

This sequence joins TRBV18 and TRBJ1-1, with no clear D. The germline CDR1 and CDR2 sequences are KGHSH and LQKENI. The CDR3 contains 13 residues. Trimming shortened V by 5 bases and J by 1 base, and 8 bases separated the two germline ends. The CDR3 loop is CASSNTRNTEAFF. The DNA of the CDR3 is TGTGCCAGCTCAAATACAAGGAACACTGAAGCTTTCTTT.

This clone was seen a handful of times. V usage is TRBV25-1 and J usage is TRBJ1-6; no clear D gene. The CDR3 extends over 13 amino acids. The ends were cut back, 6 bases at V and 2 bases at J, with 5 bases in the middle. Looked up from germline, CDR1 is MGHDK and CDR2 is SYGVNS. The CDR3 sequence is CASSPTYNSPLHF. The CDR3 DNA sequence: TGTGCCAGCAGCCCAACCTATAATTCACCCCTCCACTTT. The full variable domain, in which reference TRBV25-1 and TRBJ1-6 provide the parts outside the CDR3, is EADIYQTPRYLVIGTGKKITLECSQTMGHDKMYWYQQDPGMELHLIHYSYGVNSTEKGDLSSESTVSRIRTEHFPLTLESARPSHTSQYLCASSPTYNSPLHFGNGTRLTVT.

This chain links TRBV3-1 (or the pseudogene TRBV3-2) with TRBJ2-7; 9 bases line up with TRBD1. The germline CDR1 and CDR2 sequences are LGHDT and YNNKEL (reference sequence). V was pared by 6 bases and J by 1 base, with 7 bases of the junction left unmatched. The CDR3 is made up of 15 amino acids. The CDR3 protein is CASRGTGLFSYEQYF. The CDR3 DNA is TGTGCCAGCAGGGGGACAGGGCTTTTTTCCTACGAGCAGTACTTC.

This clone showed up just once. V gene TRBV6-5 combines with J gene TRBJ2-1, with D perhaps matching TRBD2 (6 bases). With 8 bases removed from V and 10 bases from J, the gap between germline ends came to 12 bases. The V gene's germline CDR1 is MNHEY and CDR2 SVGAGI. The CDR3 contains 11 residues. CDR3 amino acids: CASSTGGEQFF. CDR3 nucleotides: TGTGCCAGCTCCACCGGGGGAGAGCAGTTCTTC.

There are a few counts of this clone. This chain uses TRBV5-1 with TRBJ2-1; 11 nucleotides match TRBD1. The germline CDR1 and CDR2 sequences are SGHRS and YFSETQ. With V trimmed by 4 bases and J by 10 bases, 13 bases remained unmatched. The CDR3 length is 16 residues. In nucleotides, the CDR3 is TGCGCCAGCAGCAGCCAGGACAGGGGGCCTTTCGCGGAGCAGTTCTTC. This sequence encodes CASSSQDRGPFAEQFF.

The genes are TRBV27 and TRBJ1-6, with 9 positions matching TRBD1. CDR3 length: 13 amino acids. The trim removed 8 bases at V and 9 bases at J, leaving 5 bases unmatched. Germline CDR1 MNHEY, CDR2 SMNVEV (reference sequence). DNA of the CDR3: TGTGCCAGCTCGGGACAGGGTCTTTCACCCCTCCACTTT. The encoded protein is CASSGQGLSPLHF.

The chain joins TRBV6-5 to TRBJ2-2; 7 bases are shared with TRBD2. CDR3 length equals 13 residues. Germline V gene lookup returns CDR1 MNHEY and CDR2 SVGAGI. The ends lost 10 bases at V and 8 bases at J; junction bases unmatched: 10. CDR3 DNA sequence: TGTGCCACCGCGGGAGTAGAGGGGGGGGAGCTGTTTTTT. Protein sequence: CATAGVEGGELFF.

The chain uses TRBV13 and TRBJ2-5; TRBD1 matches at 8 bases. Germline V lookup: CDR1 PRHDT, CDR2 FYEKMQ (reference sequence). V dropped 5 bases and J dropped 5; count of bases not matched to a gene: 7. The CDR3 contains 14 residues. The CDR3 DNA reads TGTGCCAGCAGCAAACGGGACAGGATGGAGACCCAGTACTTC. This codes for CASSKRDRMETQYF.

CDR3 sequence reads: CASSVDRTRGYTF. CDR3 bases: TGTGCCAGCAGCGTCGACAGGACCCGAGGCTACACCTTC. The chain carries TRBV11-2 and TRBJ1-2, with D possibly being TRBD1 (6 bases). V lost 5 bases, J lost 8 bases, and 15 bases lay in between. There are 13 residues in the CDR3. In germline, CDR1 is SGHAT, CDR2 FQNNGV. Full variable domain (remainder filled in from reference TRBV11-2 and TRBJ1-2): EAGVAQSPRYKIIEKRQSVAFWCNPISGHATLYWYQQILGQGPKLLIQFQNNGVVDDSQLPKDRFSAERLKGVDSTLKIQPAKLEDSAVYLCASSVDRTRGYTFGSGTRLTVV.

The chain has TRBV19 and TRBJ2-1, with 13 nucleotides matching TRBD2. The germline V gene has CDR1 LNHDA and CDR2 SQIVND (reference sequence). The CDR3 has 15 residues. After removal of 5 bases from V and 8 bases from J, the junction contained 6 bases not matched to a gene. CDR3 loop: CASSPRLAGGHEQFF. The CDR3 bases are TGTGCCAGTAGTCCGCGACTAGCGGGAGGCCATGAGCAGTTCTTC.

The chain employs TRBV9 and TRBJ2-1; 7 positions match TRBD2. V was clipped by 4 bases and J by 4 bases; unmatched bases: 17. Germline V CDR1 and CDR2: SGDLS, YYNGEE. The CDR3 runs to 18 residues. CDR3 DNA sequence: TGTGCCAGCAGCCCCACCCTCAGGGAACTAGCGCGTTACAATGAGCAGTTCTTC. Its protein is CASSPTLRELARYNEQFF.

To note about this clone: The sample has other DNA sequences that encode this CDR3 too. The chain's CDR3 is CASSLDRAETQYF. CDR3 in DNA: TGCGCCAGCAGCCTCGACAGGGCTGAGACCCAGTACTTC. J is TRBJ2-5 and V is TRBV5-1; 7 nucleotides match TRBD1. Germline V gene data show CDR1 as SGHRS and CDR2 as YFSETQ. V trimming: 4 bases; J trimming: 5 bases; junction bases outside the gene matches: 5. The CDR3 sequence is 13 residues long.

The chain is built from TRBV29-1 and TRBJ2-1, with TRBD2 identical over 8 bases. Unmatched junction bases numbered 17, after V lost 6 bases and J lost 7 bases. The CDR3 spans 16 residues. From germline, CDR1 is SQVTM and CDR2 ANQGSEA. CDR3 in DNA: TGCAGCGTAACTATAGCGGGAACGGCGATATGGAATGAGCAGTTCTTC. This encodes CSVTIAGTAIWNEQFF.

The chain employs TRBV7-2 and TRBJ1-2, with 8 bases aligning to TRBD1. This CDR3 has 14 residues. Germline V lookup: CDR1 SGHTA, CDR2 FQGNSA. The ends lost 3 bases at V and 8 bases at J; junction bases unmatched: 8. The CDR3, as DNA: TGTGCCAGCAGCTTTGGGCAGGGGGCGAACGGCTACACCTTC. This gives the protein CASSFGQGANGYTF.

The chain recombines TRBV9 with TRBJ1-1, with D possibly TRBD1 on 6 matching bases. Germline CDR1 SGDLS, CDR2 YYNGEE. This CDR3 region has 15 residues. Between the trimmed V and J ends, which lost 4 bases and 0 bases, there was a span of 13 bases. Here the CDR3 DNA reads TGTGCCAGCAGCACCCGACAGGATATGAACACTGAAGCTTTCTTT. Translated, it gives CASSTRQDMNTEAFF.

This clone came up once. V and J are TRBV24-1 and TRBJ1-5; D not certain. This CDR3 contains 15 residues. CDR1 and CDR2 from the germline V gene are KGHDR and SFDVKD. V was cut by 4 bases and J by 0 bases, with 9 bases left in between. CDR3 DNA sequence: TGTGCCACCAGTGAGGCGGGGAATAGCAATCAGCCCCAGCATTTT. Protein sequence: CATSEAGNSNQPQHF.

The chain employs TRBV6-5 and TRBJ2-5, with 9 bases matching TRBD1. V lost 0 bases and J lost 4; bases outside the gene matches: 6. The CDR3 spans 16 residues. CDR1 MNHEY and CDR2 SVGAGI come from the germline V gene. Written as DNA, the CDR3 is TGTGCCAGCAGTTACTCGACAGGGGGGGGTGGAGAGACCCAGTACTTC. Amino acids: CASSYSTGGGGETQYF.

The chain recombines TRBV5-1 with TRBJ1-1; 8 bases are shared with TRBD1. Per the germline V gene, CDR1 is SGHRS and CDR2 is YFSETQ. Trimming took 0 bases from V and 0 from J; bases not matched to a gene: 10. The CDR3 sequence is 18 residues long. The CDR3 bases are TGCGCCAGCAGCTTGGCCCCAGGGGGCGGCCTACTGAACACTGAAGCTTTCTTT. This encodes CASSLAPGGGLLNTEAFF.

The chain combines TRBV6-5 with TRBJ2-1, with D possibly TRBD2 on 7 matching bases. Germline V lookup: CDR1 MNHEY, CDR2 SVGAGI. The CDR3 extends over 16 amino acids. Trimming pared 4 bases from V and 3 bases from J, leaving 16 bases between. CDR3 bases: TGTGCCAGCAGTTCACTAGGGGGGGAAGGCTACAATGAGCAGTTCTTC. Protein sequence: CASSSLGGEGYNEQFF.

The chain employs TRBV11-2 and TRBJ2-7, with 11 bases matching TRBD1. Trimming at V came to 3 bases and at J to 2 bases, leaving 3 bases not matched to a gene. The CDR3 is made up of 15 amino acids. In germline, CDR1 is SGHAT, CDR2 FQNNGV. CDR3 DNA: TGTGCCAGCAGCTTGAGGACAGGGGGCACCTACGAGCAGTACTTC. Translating gives CASSLRTGGTYEQYF. The full variable domain, its missing parts supplied by reference TRBV11-2 and TRBJ2-7, is EAGVAQSPRYKIIEKRQSVAFWCNPISGHATLYWYQQILGQGPKLLIQFQNNGVVDDSQLPKDRFSAERLKGVDSTLKIQPAKLEDSAVYLCASSLRTGGTYEQYFGPGTRLTVT.

The chain employs TRBV3-1 (or the pseudogene TRBV3-2) and TRBJ1-2; 9 nucleotides match TRBD1. V was pared by 0 bases and J by 6 bases, with 11 bases of the junction left unmatched. Germline V gives CDR1 LGHDT, CDR2 YNNKEL (reference sequence). The length of the CDR3 is 17 residues. DNA of the CDR3: TGTGCCAGCAGCCAAGATTCAGGGACAGGGTTTCAGAATGGCTACACCTTC. This encodes CASSQDSGTGFQNGYTF.

In this sample, this clone turned up once. This chain joins TRBV4-1 and TRBJ1-1; 12 bases are a match to TRBD1. This CDR3 spans 18 amino acids. With 3 bases clipped from V and 3 bases from J, the junction kept 11 bases outside the gene matches. CDR1 is MGHRA and CDR2 is YSYEKL in the germline V gene. The CDR3, as DNA: TGCGCCAGCAGCCAGACCGGGACAGGGGGCGCGTGGGACACTGAAGCTTTCTTT. Protein: CASSQTGTGGAWDTEAFF.

The chain joins TRBV19 to TRBJ2-7, with 7 bases fitting TRBD2. Trimming at V came to 3 bases and at J to 6 bases, leaving 8 bases not matched to a gene. The CDR3 is made up of 14 amino acids. The V gene's germline CDR1 is LNHDA and CDR2 SQIVND (reference sequence). CDR3 in amino acids: CASSIGRPGGEQYF. The CDR3 DNA follows: TGTGCCAGTAGTATCGGGAGGCCCGGGGGCGAGCAGTACTTC.

The chain carries TRBV4-2 and TRBJ1-2; D may be TRBD1 (6 bases). The CDR3 length is 15 residues. Germline lookup yields CDR1 LGHNA and CDR2 YNFKEQ. The germline V and J ends were trimmed by 2 bases and 4 bases, with 14 bases remaining between them. For the CDR3, the DNA is TGTGCCAGCAGCCAACCTAGGACAGAAGCCTATGGCTACACCTTC. Its translation is CASSQPRTEAYGYTF.

The chain recombines TRBV28 with TRBJ2-1, with D possibly TRBD1 on 6 matching bases. The V and J ends lost 1 base and 7 bases respectively, with 8 bases between them. The CDR3 extends over 13 amino acids. Looked up from germline, CDR1 is MDHEN and CDR2 is SYDVKM. CDR3 sequence: CASSLSDRNEQFF. The CDR3, as DNA: TGTGCCAGCAGTTTATCGGACAGAAATGAGCAGTTCTTC.

V is TRBV12-3 or TRBV12-4 and J is TRBJ2-7, with D tentatively TRBD1 (5 bases). V was trimmed by 5 bases and J by 1 base, leaving 9 bases between them. The CDR3 is 13 amino acids. The CDR3 nucleotides read TGTGCCAGCAGTACAGGTTTTTCCTACGAGCAGTACTTC. Protein sequence: CASSTGFSYEQYF.

This sequence joins TRBV7-9 and TRBJ1-3, with 8 positions matching TRBD1. This CDR3 is built from 16 residues. Losses at the gene ends were 1 base for V and 7 bases for J; bases not matched to a gene: 9. The germline V gene has CDR1 SEHNR and CDR2 FQNEAQ (reference sequence). The CDR3 DNA follows: TGTGCCAGCAGCTTAGTGCAGGGGGCCTTGGGGAACACCATATATTTT. Its protein product is CASSLVQGALGNTIYF.

The sample holds a few counts of this clone. The same CDR3 arises from other DNA sequences in this sample as well. This chain uses TRBV7-9 with TRBJ2-1, with TRBD2 matching 10 bases. CDR3 length equals 15 residues. Trimming cost V 5 bases and J 10 bases; bases outside gene matches: 11. The germline gives CDR1 SEHNR, CDR2 FQNEAQ (reference sequence). The DNA for the CDR3 is TGTGCCAGCAGCCCAAGGGGAGCGGGAGGGAGAGAGCAGTTCTTC. Its protein product is CASSPRGAGGREQFF.

The V and J genes are TRBV5-1 and TRBJ1-2, with D hard to call. The V gene lost 0 bases and the J gene lost 4 bases, with 10 bases spanning the gap. The CDR3 runs to 14 residues. CDR1 and CDR2 from the germline V gene are SGHRS and YFSETQ. In DNA, the CDR3 is TGCGCCAGCAGCTTGGCGTCAGAGGGCTATGGCTACACCTTC. It encodes CASSLASEGYGYTF.